What follows are 20 T cell receptor beta chains derived from one specimen sequenced in a study of cytomegalovirus exposure and HLA in healthy donors. The PCR used 60 Vbeta and 13 Jbeta primers. Here immunoSEQ multiplex PCR was the method, and the copy in TCRdb shows in-frame clones only, minus some. The sample consists of some 150,000 clones, roughly 80% of them appearing once. The sequenced sample was PBMCs. Every receptor here comes from a woman between 18 and 29 years old in good health and CMV-seronegative.

The chain joins TRBV6-1 to TRBJ2-7; a possible D gene is TRBD2 (6 bases). Germline V CDR1 and CDR2: MNHNS, SASEGT. Trimming pared 5 bases from V and 3 bases from J, leaving 14 bases between. The CDR3 consists of 14 residues. This CDR3 reads CASSSPSAFYEQYF. CDR3 DNA sequence: TGTGCCAGCAGTTCCCCTAGCGCCTTCTACGAGCAGTACTTC.

This sequence joins TRBV5-1 and TRBJ2-3; TRBD2 matches 11 bases. The CDR3 covers 18 residues. The ends lost 4 bases at V and 0 bases at J; junction bases unmatched: 10. From germline, CDR1 is SGHRS and CDR2 YFSETQ. As DNA, the CDR3 is TGCGCCAGCAGCCAAGATGCCGGGACTAGCGGAAGCACAGATACGCAGTATTTT. Its protein is CASSQDAGTSGSTDTQYF.

J is TRBJ2-7 and V is TRBV2, with D hard to call. Germline values: CDR1 SNHLY, CDR2 FYNNEI. The CDR3 runs 12 residues. V was pared by 7 bases and J by 2 bases, with 9 bases between. CDR3 nucleotides: TGTGCCAGCAAGGTCGAGGCCTACGAGCAGTACTTC. This translates into CASKVEAYEQYF.

CDR3 amino acids: CASSTRGGLEGTEAFF. For the CDR3, the DNA is TGTGCCAGCAGCACCCGGGGAGGGTTGGAGGGCACTGAAGCTTTCTTT. This rearrangement joins TRBV11-2 to TRBJ1-1; D gene uncertain. V was shortened by 5 bases and J by 4 bases, with 20 bases between the two germline ends. The CDR3 is 16 amino acids. Germline-derived CDR1 and CDR2 are SGHAT and FQNNGV.

This chain joins TRBV25-1 and TRBJ1-1; 8 nucleotides align to TRBD1. After removal of 8 bases from V and 3 bases from J, the junction contained 2 bases not matched to a gene. Germline CDR1 and CDR2: MGHDK and SYGVNS. The CDR3 runs to 12 residues. The CDR3 coding sequence is TGTGCCAGCGGGGACAGGCACACTGAAGCTTTCTTT. It specifies CASGDRHTEAFF.

This clone was observed a single time. The chain recombines TRBV7-9 with TRBJ1-1, with 7 bases lining up with TRBD1. This CDR3 has 15 amino acids. The trim removed 4 bases at V and 1 base at J, leaving 6 bases unmatched. Germline loops: CDR1 SEHNR, CDR2 FQNEAQ (reference sequence). For the CDR3, the DNA is TGTGCCAGCAGCTCCCAGACAGGGCCGAACACTGAAGCTTTCTTT. Its protein is CASSSQTGPNTEAFF.

The chain recombines TRBV27 with TRBJ2-1; D is perhaps TRBD2 (5 bases). In germline, CDR1 is MNHEY, CDR2 SMNVEV (reference sequence). The CDR3 covers 15 residues. Deletions cut 6 bases from V and 3 bases from J, with 15 bases between. CDR3 sequence: CASSTTRRRYNEQFF. Written as DNA, the CDR3 is TGTGCCAGCAGCACAACACGGAGGCGCTACAATGAGCAGTTCTTC.

This chain joins TRBV18 and TRBJ1-1; possibly TRBD1 for D (6 bases). V was clipped by 2 bases and J by 0 bases, with 13 bases between them. CDR1 and CDR2 from the germline V gene are KGHSH and LQKENI. The CDR3 totals 16 residues. Here the CDR3 DNA reads TGTGCCAGCTCACCAGGGGGCCCCTCGATGAACACTGAAGCTTTCTTT. This encodes CASSPGGPSMNTEAFF.

This clone was found a few times. The genes are TRBV28 and TRBJ1-5; 11 nucleotides align to TRBD1. The CDR3 spans 15 residues. Trimming cost V 7 bases and J 2 bases; bases outside gene matches: 4. Germline CDR1 is MDHEN and CDR2 is SYDVKM. For the CDR3, the DNA is TGTGCCAGCATAGGACAGGGGGCGGGCAATCAGCCCCAGCATTTT. The encoded protein is CASIGQGAGNQPQHF.

This clone turned up a few times. The rearrangement links TRBV2 to TRBJ1-2; 9 nucleotides line up with TRBD1. Trimming cost V 5 bases and J 5 bases; bases outside gene matches: 9. The CDR3 loop spans 15 amino acids. Germline V gene sequence: CDR1 SNHLY, CDR2 FYNNEI. The CDR3 bases are TGTGCCAGCAGTATTCTCCGGGACAGGGTATATGGCTACACCTTC. Residues: CASSILRDRVYGYTF. The variable domain in full, completed from reference TRBV2 and TRBJ1-2, reads EPEVTQTPSHQVTQMGQEVILRCVPISNHLYFYWYRQILGQKVEFLVSFYNNEISEKSEIFDDQFSVERPDGSNFTLKIRSTKLEDSAMYFCASSILRDRVYGYTFGSGTRLTVV.

The chain combines TRBV7-3 with TRBJ2-3; D gene uncertain. From germline, CDR1 is SGHTA and CDR2 FQGTGA. Deletions cut 0 bases from V and 2 bases from J, with 15 bases between. CDR3 size: 17 residues. CDR3 loop: CASSLTAPQSNTDTQYF. CDR3 coding DNA: TGTGCCAGCAGCTTAACGGCCCCACAGAGCAACACAGATACGCAGTATTTT.

This clone was counted only a few times. This sequence joins TRBV6-1 and TRBJ2-1, with D possibly being TRBD1 (6 bases). CDR3 length: 14 residues. V lost 8 bases, J lost 3 bases, and 14 bases lay in between. The germline gives CDR1 MNHNS, CDR2 SASEGT. This chain's CDR3 is CASCKPGHYNEQFF. Written as DNA, the CDR3 is TGTGCCAGCTGCAAACCGGGACACTACAATGAGCAGTTCTTC.

This rearrangement joins TRBV6-5 to TRBJ1-1; weak D call: TRBD1 (5 bases). CDR3 length: 15 amino acids. Germline CDR1 is MNHEY and CDR2 is SVGAGI. Trimming stripped 1 base from V and 5 bases from J, with 14 bases between. CDR3 bases: TGTGCCAGCAGTTACTGGGCAGGGCAAGTTACTGAAGCTTTCTTT. It translates to CASSYWAGQVTEAFF.

This sequence joins TRBV27 and TRBJ1-4, with D tentatively TRBD1 (5 bases). The germline V and J ends were trimmed by 6 bases and 8 bases, with 16 bases remaining between them. The CDR3 contains 14 residues. The V gene's germline CDR1 is MNHEY and CDR2 SMNVEV (reference sequence). The CDR3 region has the DNA TGTGCCAGCAGGGACACTGCTAAGGGGGAAAAACTGTTTTTT. As protein: CASRDTAKGEKLFF.

This clone was found a few times. The chain combines TRBV27 with TRBJ2-1; 10 positions match TRBD2. The CDR3 contains 17 residues. The germline V gene encodes CDR1 MNHEY and CDR2 SMNVEV (reference sequence). V lost 4 bases to trimming and J lost 2 bases; unmatched junction nucleotides: 8. The CDR3 here is CASSSLFTSGTYNEQFF. The CDR3 DNA sequence: TGTGCCAGCAGTTCTCTCTTTACTAGCGGGACCTACAATGAGCAGTTCTTC.

V and J are TRBV4-2 and TRBJ2-1; 11 bases align to TRBD2. CDR3 size: 16 residues. Germline values: CDR1 LGHNA, CDR2 YNFKEQ. V gave up 1 base and J gave up 12 bases; unmatched junction bases: 11. CDR3 loop: CASSQGRSGRGQMQFF. Here the CDR3 DNA reads TGTGCCAGCAGCCAAGGGCGTAGCGGGAGGGGCCAAATGCAGTTCTTC.

This clone appeared a single time. The chain recombines TRBV6-1 with TRBJ2-7, with 9 bases identical to TRBD1. Germline values: CDR1 MNHNS, CDR2 SASEGT. J lost 6 bases, V lost 10 bases, and 10 bases had no gene match. The CDR3 has 13 residues. CDR3 amino acids: CAIQGDRGAEQYF. The CDR3 DNA reads as TGTGCCATCCAGGGCGACAGGGGGGCCGAGCAGTACTTC.

The chain is built from TRBV27 and TRBJ2-1, with 16 bases aligning to TRBD2. Germline CDR1 is MNHEY and CDR2 is SMNVEV (reference sequence). J was trimmed by 0 bases and V by 6 bases; bases with no gene match: 8. CDR3 size: 19 residues. The CDR3 nucleotides read TGTGCCAGCAGGGGGGGGACTAGCGGGAGGGCGAGCTCCTACAATGAGCAGTTCTTC. Translation gives CASRGGTSGRASSYNEQFF.

The chain combines TRBV5-8 with TRBJ2-2; possible D gene TRBD1, 6 bases. This CDR3 region has 16 residues. The V and J ends lost 2 bases and 2 bases respectively, with 13 bases between them. Germline V gene lookup returns CDR1 SGHTS and CDR2 YDEGEE. DNA of the CDR3: TGTGCCAGCAGCTTATACGGGACAATAAACACCGGGGAGCTGTTTTTT. Its translation is CASSLYGTINTGELFF.

V is TRBV5-4 and J is TRBJ2-5; 9 bases align to TRBD2. The V and J ends lost 4 bases and 3 bases, in that order; junction bases with no gene match: 1. Germline CDR1 reads SGHNT; CDR2 reads YYREEE (reference sequence). The CDR3 covers 13 residues. This CDR3 reads CASSRLAEETQYF. For the CDR3, the DNA is TGTGCCAGCAGCCGACTAGCGGAAGAGACCCAGTACTTC.